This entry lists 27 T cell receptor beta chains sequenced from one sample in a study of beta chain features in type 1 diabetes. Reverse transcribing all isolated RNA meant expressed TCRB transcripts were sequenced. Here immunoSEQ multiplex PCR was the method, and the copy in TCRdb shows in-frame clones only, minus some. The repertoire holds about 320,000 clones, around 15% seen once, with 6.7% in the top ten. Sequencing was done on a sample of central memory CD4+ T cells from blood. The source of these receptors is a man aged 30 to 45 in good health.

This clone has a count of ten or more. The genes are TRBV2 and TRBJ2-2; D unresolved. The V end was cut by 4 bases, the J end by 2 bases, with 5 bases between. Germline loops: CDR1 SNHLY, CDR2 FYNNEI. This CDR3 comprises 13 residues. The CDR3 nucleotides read TGTGCCAGCAGTGTTCGCAACACCGGGGAGCTGTTTTTT. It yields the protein CASSVRNTGELFF. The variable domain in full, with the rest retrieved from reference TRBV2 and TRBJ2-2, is EPEVTQTPSHQVTQMGQEVILRCVPISNHLYFYWYRQILGQKVEFLVSFYNNEISEKSEIFDDQFSVERPDGSNFTLKIRSTKLEDSAMYFCASSVRNTGELFFGEGSRLTVL.

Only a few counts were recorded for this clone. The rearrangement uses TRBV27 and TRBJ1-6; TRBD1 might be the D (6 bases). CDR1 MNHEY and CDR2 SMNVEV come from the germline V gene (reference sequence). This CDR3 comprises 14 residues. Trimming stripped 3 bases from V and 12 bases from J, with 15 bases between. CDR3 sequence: CASSFAGVQQPLHF. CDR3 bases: TGTGCCAGCAGTTTTGCAGGGGTTCAGCAACCCCTCCACTTT.

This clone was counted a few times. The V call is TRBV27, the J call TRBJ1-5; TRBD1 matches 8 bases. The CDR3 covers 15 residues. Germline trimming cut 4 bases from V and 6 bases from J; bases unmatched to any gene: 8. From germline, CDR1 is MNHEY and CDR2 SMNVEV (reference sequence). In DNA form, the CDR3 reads TGTGCCAGCAGTTACGCGCAGGGGGCTGCTCAGCCCCAGCATTTT. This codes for CASSYAQGAAQPQHF.

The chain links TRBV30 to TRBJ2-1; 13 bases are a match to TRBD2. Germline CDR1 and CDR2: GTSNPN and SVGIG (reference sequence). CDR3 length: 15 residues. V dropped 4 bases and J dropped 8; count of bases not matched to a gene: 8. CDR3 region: CAWTRTSGRGYEQFF. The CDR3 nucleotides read TGTGCCTGGACCAGGACTAGCGGGAGAGGCTATGAGCAGTTCTTC.

CDR3 bases: TGTGCCAGCAGCTCTCGGACTAGCGGTGGAAAGGGGGCCAACGTCCTGACTTTC. It specifies CASSSRTSGGKGANVLTF. The V and J genes are TRBV11-2 and TRBJ2-6, with TRBD2 identical over 10 bases. This CDR3 spans 18 amino acids. Per germline, CDR1 SGHAT and CDR2 FQNNGV. J lost 4 bases, V lost 4 bases, and 10 bases had no gene match. Using reference TRBV11-2 and TRBJ2-6 for the parts outside the CDR3, the full variable domain is EAGVAQSPRYKIIEKRQSVAFWCNPISGHATLYWYQQILGQGPKLLIQFQNNGVVDDSQLPKDRFSAERLKGVDSTLKIQPAKLEDSAVYLCASSSRTSGGKGANVLTFGAGSRLTVL.

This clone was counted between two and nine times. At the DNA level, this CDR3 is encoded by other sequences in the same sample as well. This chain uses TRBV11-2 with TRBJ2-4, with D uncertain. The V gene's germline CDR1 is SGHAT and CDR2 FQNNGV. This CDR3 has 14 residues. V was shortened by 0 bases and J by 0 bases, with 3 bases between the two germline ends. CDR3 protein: CASSLEPAKNIQYF. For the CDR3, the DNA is TGTGCCAGCAGCTTAGAGCCAGCCAAAAACATTCAGTACTTC.

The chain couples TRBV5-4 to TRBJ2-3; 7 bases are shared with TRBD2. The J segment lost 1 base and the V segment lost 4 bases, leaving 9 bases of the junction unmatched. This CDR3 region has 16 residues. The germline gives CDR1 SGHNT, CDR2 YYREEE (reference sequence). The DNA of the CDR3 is TGTGCCAGCAGCCCCGACGGGGGAGGGGGCACAGATACGCAGTATTTT. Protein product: CASSPDGGGGTDTQYF.

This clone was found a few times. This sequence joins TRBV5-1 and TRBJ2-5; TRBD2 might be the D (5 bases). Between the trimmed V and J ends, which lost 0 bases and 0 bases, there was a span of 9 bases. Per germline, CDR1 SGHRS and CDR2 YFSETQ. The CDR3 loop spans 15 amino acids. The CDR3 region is CASSLGDYNQETQYF. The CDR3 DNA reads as TGCGCCAGCAGCTTGGGTGACTATAACCAAGAGACCCAGTACTTC.

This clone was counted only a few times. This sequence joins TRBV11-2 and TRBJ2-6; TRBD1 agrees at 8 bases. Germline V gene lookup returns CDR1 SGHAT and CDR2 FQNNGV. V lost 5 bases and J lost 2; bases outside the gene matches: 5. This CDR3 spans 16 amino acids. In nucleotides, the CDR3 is TGTGCCAGCAGCCCCGGGGACAGGCCTGGGGCCAACGTCCTGACTTTC. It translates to CASSPGDRPGANVLTF.

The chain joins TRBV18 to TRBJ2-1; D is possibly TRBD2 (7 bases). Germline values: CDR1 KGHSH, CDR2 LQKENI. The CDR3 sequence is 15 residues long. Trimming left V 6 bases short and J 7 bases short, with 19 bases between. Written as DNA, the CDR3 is TGTGCCAGCTCCTCCTCCGGGGGAGGGGGAAATGAGCAGTTCTTC. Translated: CASSSSGGGGNEQFF.

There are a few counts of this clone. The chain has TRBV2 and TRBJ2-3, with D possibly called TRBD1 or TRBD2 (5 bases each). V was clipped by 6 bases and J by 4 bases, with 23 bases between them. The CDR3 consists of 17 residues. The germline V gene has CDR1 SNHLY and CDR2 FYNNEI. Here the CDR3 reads CASRNRPRGTAADTQYF. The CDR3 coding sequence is TGTGCCAGCAGGAACCGCCCTCGGGGCACGGCCGCAGATACGCAGTATTTT.

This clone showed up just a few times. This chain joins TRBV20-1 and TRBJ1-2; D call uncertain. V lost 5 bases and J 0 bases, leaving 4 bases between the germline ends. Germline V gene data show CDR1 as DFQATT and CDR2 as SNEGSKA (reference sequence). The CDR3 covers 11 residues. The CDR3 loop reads CSAGTNYGYTF. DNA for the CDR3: TGCAGTGCTGGGACTAACTATGGCTACACCTTC.

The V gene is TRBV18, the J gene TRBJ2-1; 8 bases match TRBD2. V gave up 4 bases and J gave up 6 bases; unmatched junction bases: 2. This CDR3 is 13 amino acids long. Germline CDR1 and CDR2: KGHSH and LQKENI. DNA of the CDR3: TGTGCCAGCTCACTAAGCGGGAGCAATGAGCAGTTCTTC. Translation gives CASSLSGSNEQFF.

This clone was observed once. CDR3 DNA sequence: TGTGCCAGCAGCTCGGACAGGGGCTACGAGCAGTACTTC. Translation gives CASSSDRGYEQYF. V is TRBV7-7 and J is TRBJ2-7; the match to TRBD1 covers 9 bases. Germline V gives CDR1 SSHAT, CDR2 FNYEAQ (reference sequence). The V and J ends lost 4 bases and 3 bases, in that order; junction bases with no gene match: 1. This CDR3 spans 13 amino acids.

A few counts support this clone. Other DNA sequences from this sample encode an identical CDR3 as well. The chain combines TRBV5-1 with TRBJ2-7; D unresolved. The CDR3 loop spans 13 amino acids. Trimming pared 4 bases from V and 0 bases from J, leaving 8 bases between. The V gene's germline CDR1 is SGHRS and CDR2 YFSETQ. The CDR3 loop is CASSPRSSYEQYF. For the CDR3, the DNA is TGCGCCAGCAGCCCCAGGAGCTCCTACGAGCAGTACTTC.

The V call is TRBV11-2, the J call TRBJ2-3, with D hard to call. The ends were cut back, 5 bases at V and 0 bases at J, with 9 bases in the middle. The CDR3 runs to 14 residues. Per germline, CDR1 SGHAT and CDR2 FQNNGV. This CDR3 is CASSPHVSTDTQYF. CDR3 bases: TGTGCCAGCAGCCCGCATGTCAGCACAGATACGCAGTATTTT.

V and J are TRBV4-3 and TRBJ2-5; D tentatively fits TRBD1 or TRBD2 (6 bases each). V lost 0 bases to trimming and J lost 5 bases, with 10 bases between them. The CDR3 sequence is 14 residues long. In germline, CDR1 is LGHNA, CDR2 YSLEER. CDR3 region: CASSQEVGGETQYF. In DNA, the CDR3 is TGCGCCAGCAGCCAAGAGGTCGGGGGCGAGACCCAGTACTTC.

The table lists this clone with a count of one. The CDR3 DNA sequence: TGTGCCAGCAGGGGACTAGCGGGGGGCCCGGGGGAGCAGTACTTC. This sequence encodes CASRGLAGGPGEQYF. This chain links TRBV7-2 with TRBJ2-7, with 15 bases matching TRBD2. Per the germline V gene, CDR1 is SGHTA and CDR2 is FQGNSA. V gave up 6 bases and J gave up 7 bases; unmatched junction bases: 7. CDR3 size: 15 residues.

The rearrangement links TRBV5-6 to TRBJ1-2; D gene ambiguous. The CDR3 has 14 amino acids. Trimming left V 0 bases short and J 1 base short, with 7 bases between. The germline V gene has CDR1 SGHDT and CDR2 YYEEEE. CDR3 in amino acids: CASSLEHHNYGYTF. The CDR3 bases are TGTGCCAGCAGCTTGGAACACCATAACTATGGCTACACCTTC.

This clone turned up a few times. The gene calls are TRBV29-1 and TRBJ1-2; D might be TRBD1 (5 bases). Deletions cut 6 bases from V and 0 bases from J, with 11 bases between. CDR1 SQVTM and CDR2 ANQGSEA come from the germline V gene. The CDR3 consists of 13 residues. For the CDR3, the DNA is TGCAGCGTCGACGACAGAGCTAACTATGGCTACACCTTC. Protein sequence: CSVDDRANYGYTF.

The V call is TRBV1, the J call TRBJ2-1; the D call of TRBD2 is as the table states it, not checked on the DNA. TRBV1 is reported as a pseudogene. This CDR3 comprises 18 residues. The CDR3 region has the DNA TGCACCAGCAGCCGATCAGGAAGCGGGAGGGTCTCCTACAATGAGCAGTTCTTC. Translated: CTSSRSGSGRVSYNEQFF.

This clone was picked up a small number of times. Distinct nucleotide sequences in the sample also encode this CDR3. For the CDR3, the DNA is TGCAGCGTAAGCGGGGGTACGGATACGCAGTATTTT. It specifies CSVSGGTDTQYF. The chain joins TRBV29-1 to TRBJ2-3, with 8 bases lining up with TRBD2. The CDR3 contains 12 residues. Germline V gene sequence: CDR1 SQVTM, CDR2 ANQGSEA. The J segment lost 6 bases and the V segment lost 6 bases, leaving 5 bases of the junction unmatched.

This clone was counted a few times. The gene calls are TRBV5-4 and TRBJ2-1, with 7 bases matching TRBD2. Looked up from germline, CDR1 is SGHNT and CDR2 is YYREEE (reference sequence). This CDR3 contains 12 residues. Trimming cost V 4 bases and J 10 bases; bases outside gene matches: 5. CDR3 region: CASSTGLGEQFF. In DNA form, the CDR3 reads TGTGCCAGCAGCACCGGACTAGGGGAGCAGTTCTTC.

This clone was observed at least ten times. The CDR3 spells CASSKGTVKEETQYF. The CDR3 nucleotides are TGTGCCAGCAGCAAGGGGACAGTGAAAGAAGAGACCCAGTACTTC. The V call is TRBV21-1, the J call TRBJ2-5; the tabulated D call, TRBD1, remains unverified against the DNA. TRBV21-1 represents a pseudogene. This CDR3 comprises 15 residues.

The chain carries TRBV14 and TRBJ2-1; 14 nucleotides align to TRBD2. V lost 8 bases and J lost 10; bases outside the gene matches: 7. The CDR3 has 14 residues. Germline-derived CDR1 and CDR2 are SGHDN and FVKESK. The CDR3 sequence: CASGLAGGVREQFF. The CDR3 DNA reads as TGTGCCAGCGGACTAGCGGGAGGAGTTCGCGAGCAGTTCTTC.

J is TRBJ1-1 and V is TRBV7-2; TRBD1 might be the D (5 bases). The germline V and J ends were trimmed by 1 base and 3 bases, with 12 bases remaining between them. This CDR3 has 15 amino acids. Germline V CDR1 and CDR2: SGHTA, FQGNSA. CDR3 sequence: CASSLGIGADTEAFF. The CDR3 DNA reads TGTGCCAGCAGCTTAGGTATCGGGGCGGACACTGAAGCTTTCTTT. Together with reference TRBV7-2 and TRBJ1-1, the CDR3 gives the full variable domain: GAGVSQSPSNKVTEKGKDVELRCDPISGHTALYWYRQSLGQGLEFLIYFQGNSAPDKSGLPSDRFSAERTGGSVSTLTIQRTQQEDSAVYLCASSLGIGADTEAFFGQGTRLTVV.

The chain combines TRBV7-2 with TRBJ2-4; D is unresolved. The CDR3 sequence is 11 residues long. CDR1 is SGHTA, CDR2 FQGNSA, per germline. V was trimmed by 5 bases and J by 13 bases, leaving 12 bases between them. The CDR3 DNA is TGTGCCAGCAGCCAGAAAGACGTACAGTACTTC. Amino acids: CASSQKDVQYF.